This T cell receptor beta chain was profiled in a study of cytomegalovirus exposure and HLA in healthy donors. Study-wide findings and caveats: In vitro, a few CMV-associated chains proved specific for CMV antigens. HLA allele associations emerged for 15,000 to 20,000 TCR beta sequences in a later analysis, at 0.05 false discovery rate. A prior analysis recorded that most TCR beta V segments were productive about 90% or about 30% of the time. The authors enumerated roughly 160 TCR beta chains as linked to cytomegalovirus.

V was clipped by 4 bases and J by 1 base, with 10 bases between them. Per germline, CDR1 SEHNR and CDR2 FQNEAQ (reference sequence). This CDR3 spans 14 amino acids. With 60 Vbeta and 13 Jbeta primers, the PCR was carried out. Measured with immunoSEQ multiplex PCR; TCRdb has only the in-frame clones, and not every one. The table shows about 190,000 clones, with more than 65% occurring only once. This clone was detected only a few times. Antigen unknown. The sample consisted of PBMCs. The chain couples TRBV7-9 to TRBJ1-1; D is undetermined. The receptor's source is a woman aged 25 to 39 in good health and CMV-seropositive. The CDR3 sequence: CASSSTPGNTEAFF. CDR3 DNA sequence: TGTGCCAGCAGCTCAACTCCAGGGAACACTGAAGCTTTCTTT.